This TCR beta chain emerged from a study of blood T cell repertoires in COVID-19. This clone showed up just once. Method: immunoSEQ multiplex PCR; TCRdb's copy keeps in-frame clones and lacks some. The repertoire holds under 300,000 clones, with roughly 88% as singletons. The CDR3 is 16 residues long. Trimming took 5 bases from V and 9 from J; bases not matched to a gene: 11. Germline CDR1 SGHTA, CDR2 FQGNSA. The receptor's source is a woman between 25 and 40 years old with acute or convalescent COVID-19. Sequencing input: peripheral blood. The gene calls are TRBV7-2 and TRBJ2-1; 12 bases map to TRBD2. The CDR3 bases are TGTGCCAGCAGCACCCGACTAGCGGGGGCCGTTACTGAGCAGTTCTTC. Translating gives CASSTRLAGAVTEQFF.